The 3 T cell receptor beta chains below come from one sample, sequenced in a study of shared clonotypes between healthy human individuals. TCRdb keeps only in-frame clones here, not all; method: immunoSEQ multiplex PCR. The sample carries under 2,500,000 clones, almost 96% recorded once. Sequencing input: naive CD4+ T cells sorted from blood. Subset here: CD45RA+ positively selected. The receptors were sampled from a man younger than 30 in good health.

This rearrangement joins TRBV28 to TRBJ1-6, with a possible D match to TRBD1 (5 bases). This CDR3 has 16 amino acids. V lost 5 bases and J 1 base, leaving 12 bases between the germline ends. In germline, CDR1 is MDHEN, CDR2 SYDVKM. CDR3 coding DNA: TGTGCCAGCAGTAGGGGCGGGGGGTCCTATAATTCACCCCTCCACTTT. Amino acids: CASSRGGGSYNSPLHF.

This rearrangement joins TRBV2 to TRBJ2-6; no clear D gene. The V end lost 3 bases, the J end lost 1 base, and 10 bases lay between the germline ends. The CDR3 loop spans 16 amino acids. CDR1 is SNHLY, CDR2 FYNNEI, per germline. CDR3 bases: TGTGCCAGCAGTGAGATCAGACCTTCTGGGGCCAACGTCCTGACTTTC. It is translated as CASSEIRPSGANVLTF.

This chain links TRBV2 with TRBJ2-3; TRBD2 agrees at 7 bases. The J segment lost 1 base and the V segment lost 5 bases, leaving 6 bases of the junction unmatched. The CDR3 length is 15 residues. Germline-derived CDR1 and CDR2 are SNHLY and FYNNEI. The CDR3: CASSYAGVGTDTQYF. The CDR3 DNA sequence: TGTGCCAGCAGTTACGCGGGAGTGGGCACAGATACGCAGTATTTT.